The entry below gives a single TCR beta chain sequence along with its context. Under the authors' procedure: For nucleated cells, counts were estimated from reference gene primer amplification. Generated by immunoSEQ multiplex PCR, the TCRdb table keeps only in-frame clones and is missing some. V and J calls and clone size are given by that table; D and trimming were obtained from the DNA. The sample gives under 200,000 clones, roughly 85% of which show up once; 20% to 25% is in the top ten. These data are taken from a study of blood T cell repertoires in COVID-19. Study-wide context: Material from acute and convalescent COVID-19 was sourced from the United States, Italy and Spain. The cDNA or gDNA used as material had been derived from T cells, B-cell-depleted T cells, or PBMCs.

The origin of this receptor is a man in his 60s with active or convalescent COVID-19. Sequenced input: peripheral blood.

The CDR3 protein is CASSVVQGKTEAFF. The CDR3 DNA reads TGTGCCAGCAGCGTAGTACAGGGTAAAACTGAAGCTTTCTTT. The J gene is TRBJ1-1, the V gene TRBV9; D might be TRBD1 (6 bases). The CDR3 covers 14 residues. Germline V lookup: CDR1 SGDLS, CDR2 YYNGEE. V lost 0 bases, J lost 5 bases, and 11 bases lay in between.